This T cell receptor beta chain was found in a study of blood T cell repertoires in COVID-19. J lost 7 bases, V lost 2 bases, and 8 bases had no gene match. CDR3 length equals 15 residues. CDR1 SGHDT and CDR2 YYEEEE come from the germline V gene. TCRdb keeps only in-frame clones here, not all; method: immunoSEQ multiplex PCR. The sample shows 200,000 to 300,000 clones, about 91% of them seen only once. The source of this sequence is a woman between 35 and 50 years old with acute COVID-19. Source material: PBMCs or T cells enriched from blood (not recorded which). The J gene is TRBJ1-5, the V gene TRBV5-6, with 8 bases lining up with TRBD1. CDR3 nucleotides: TGTGCCAGCAGCTTAGGCAGGGGGCGATTCCAGCCCCAGCATTTT. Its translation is CASSLGRGRFQPQHF.